In its sample, the clone carrying this TCR beta chain was seen a few times. Antigen specificity is unknown. This may be a read error: a much more frequent sequence differs by one nucleotide. Starting from 400 to 500 ng of total RNA, TCR beta cDNA was produced with a primer in the constant region. Each TCR beta library was derived from three nested multiplex PCR rounds that employed slightly modified ARM-PCR. Investigators reported that the first two PCR rounds, at around 9 cycles each, used TRBV1-TRBV30 forward primers with a C-beta reverse primer. MiXCR, applied by TCRdb to the multiplex PCR reads, yields one record per CDR3 protein. Among about 99,000 distinct CDR3 sequences, over 55% were seen once, and the ten largest hold around 8.8%. The CDR3 extends over 13 amino acids. CDR1 and CDR2 (germline): SGHKS, YYEKEE (reference sequence). These data originate in a study of tumor-infiltrating lymphocytes in primary liver carcinoma.

Whole-study results and caveats: Tumor-adjacent and tumor-blood pairs showed less overlap than tumor region pairs.

Each 20-30 mg portion of unsorted bulk tissue served as the source for co-extraction of RNA and DNA. Tumor samples uniformly had over 80% viable tumor cells. Sequencing was carried out using liver tumor tissue from sampling region 5. Subset denoted: tumor region T5, tumor centre. The receptor comes from a woman aged 55-69 years with primary liver carcinoma and hepatitis B virus infection. The chain has TRBV5-5 and TRBJ1-2, with D uncertain. CDR3 region: CASGFWGPADYTF. Here the CDR3 DNA reads TGTGCCAGCGGCTTTTGGGGTCCGGCGGACTACACCTTC.